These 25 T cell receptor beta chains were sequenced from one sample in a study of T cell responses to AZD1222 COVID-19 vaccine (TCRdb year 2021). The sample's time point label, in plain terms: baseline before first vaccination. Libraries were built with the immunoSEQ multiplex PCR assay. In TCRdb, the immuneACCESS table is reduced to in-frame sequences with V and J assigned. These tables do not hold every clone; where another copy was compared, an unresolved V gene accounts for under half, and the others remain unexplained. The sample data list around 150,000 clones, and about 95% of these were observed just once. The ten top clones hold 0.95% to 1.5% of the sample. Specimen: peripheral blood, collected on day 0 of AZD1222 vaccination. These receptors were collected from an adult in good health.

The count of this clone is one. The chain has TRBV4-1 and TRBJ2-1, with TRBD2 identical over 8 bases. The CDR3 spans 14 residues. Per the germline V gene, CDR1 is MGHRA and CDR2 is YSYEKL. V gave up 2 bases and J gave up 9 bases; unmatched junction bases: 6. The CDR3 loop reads CASSQRAGVVEQFF. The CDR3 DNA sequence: TGCGCCAGCAGCCAAAGAGCGGGAGTTGTTGAGCAGTTCTTC.

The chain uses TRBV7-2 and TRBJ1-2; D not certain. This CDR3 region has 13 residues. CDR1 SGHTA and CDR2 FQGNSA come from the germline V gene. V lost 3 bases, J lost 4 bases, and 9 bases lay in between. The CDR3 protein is CASSLGQTYGYTF. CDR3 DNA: TGTGCCAGCAGCTTGGGCCAGACCTATGGCTACACCTTC. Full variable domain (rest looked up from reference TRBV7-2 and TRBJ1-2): GAGVSQSPSNKVTEKGKDVELRCDPISGHTALYWYRQSLGQGLEFLIYFQGNSAPDKSGLPSDRFSAERTGGSVSTLTIQRTQQEDSAVYLCASSLGQTYGYTFGSGTRLTVV.

CDR3: CASSEMGWGNTEAFF. DNA of the CDR3: TGTGCCAGCAGTGAGATGGGTTGGGGTAACACTGAAGCTTTCTTT. This chain links TRBV6-1 with TRBJ1-1; D remains ambiguous. Germline V gene lookup returns CDR1 MNHNS and CDR2 SASEGT. V was trimmed by 3 bases and J by 2 bases, leaving 13 bases between them. The CDR3 is 15 residues long.

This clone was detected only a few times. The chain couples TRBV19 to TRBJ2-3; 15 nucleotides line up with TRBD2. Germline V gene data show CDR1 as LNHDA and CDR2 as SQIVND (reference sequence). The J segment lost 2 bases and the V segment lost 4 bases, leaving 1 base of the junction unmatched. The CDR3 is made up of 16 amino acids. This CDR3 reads CASSRTSGRATDTQYF. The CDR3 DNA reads TGTGCCAGTAGTAGGACTAGCGGGAGGGCCACAGATACGCAGTATTTT.

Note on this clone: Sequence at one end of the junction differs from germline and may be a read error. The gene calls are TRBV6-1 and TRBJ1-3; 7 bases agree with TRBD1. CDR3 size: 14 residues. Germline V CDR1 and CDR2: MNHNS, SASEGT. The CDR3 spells CASREGQAVATIYF. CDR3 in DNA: TGTGCCAGCAGGGAAGGACAGGCGGTCGCCACCATATATTTT.

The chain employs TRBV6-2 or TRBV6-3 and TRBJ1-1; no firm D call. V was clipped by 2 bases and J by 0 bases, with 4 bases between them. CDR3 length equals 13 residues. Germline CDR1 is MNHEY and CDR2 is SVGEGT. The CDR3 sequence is CASSYALNTEAFF. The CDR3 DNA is TGTGCCAGCAGTTACGCCTTGAACACTGAAGCTTTCTTT.

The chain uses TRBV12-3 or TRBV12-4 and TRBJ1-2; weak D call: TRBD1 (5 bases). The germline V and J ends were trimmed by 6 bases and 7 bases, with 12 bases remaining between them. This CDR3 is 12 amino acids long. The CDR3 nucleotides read TGTGCCAGCAGAGTGAGCGGGGGTGGCTACACCTTC. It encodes CASRVSGGGYTF.

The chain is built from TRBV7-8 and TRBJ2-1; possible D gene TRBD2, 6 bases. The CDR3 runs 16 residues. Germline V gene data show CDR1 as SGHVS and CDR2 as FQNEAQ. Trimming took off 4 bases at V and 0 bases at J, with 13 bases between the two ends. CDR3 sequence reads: CASSSGRRGSYNEQFF. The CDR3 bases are TGTGCCAGCAGCTCTGGGCGGAGGGGCTCCTACAATGAGCAGTTCTTC. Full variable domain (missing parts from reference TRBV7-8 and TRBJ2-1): GAGVSQSPRYKVAKRGQDVALRCDPISGHVSLFWYQQALGQGPEFLTYFQNEAQLDKSGLPSDRFFAERPEGSVSTLKIQRTQQEDSAVYLCASSSGRRGSYNEQFFGPGTRLTVL.

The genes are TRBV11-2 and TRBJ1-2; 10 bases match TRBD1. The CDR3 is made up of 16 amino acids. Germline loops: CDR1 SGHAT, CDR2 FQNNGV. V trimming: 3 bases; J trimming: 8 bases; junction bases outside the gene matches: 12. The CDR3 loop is CASSLTGGARFGGYTF. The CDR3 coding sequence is TGTGCCAGCAGCTTGACAGGGGGCGCAAGGTTCGGCGGCTACACCTTC.

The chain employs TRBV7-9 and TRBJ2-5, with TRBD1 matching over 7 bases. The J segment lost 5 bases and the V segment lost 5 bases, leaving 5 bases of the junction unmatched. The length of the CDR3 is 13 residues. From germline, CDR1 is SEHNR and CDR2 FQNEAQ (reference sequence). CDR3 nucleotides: TGTGCCAGCAGCCCACCACAGGGGGAGACCCAGTACTTC. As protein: CASSPPQGETQYF.

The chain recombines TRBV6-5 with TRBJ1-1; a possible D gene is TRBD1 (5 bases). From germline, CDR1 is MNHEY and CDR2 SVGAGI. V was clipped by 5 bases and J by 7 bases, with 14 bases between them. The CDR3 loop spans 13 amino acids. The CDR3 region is CASSTYEGLEAFF. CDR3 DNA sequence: TGTGCCAGCAGTACTTATGAGGGACTTGAAGCTTTCTTT.

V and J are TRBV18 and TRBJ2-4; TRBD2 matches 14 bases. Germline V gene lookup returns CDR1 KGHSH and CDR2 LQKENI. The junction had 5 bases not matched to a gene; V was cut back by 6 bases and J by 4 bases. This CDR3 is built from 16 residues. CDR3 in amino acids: CASSGTSGSSKNIQYF. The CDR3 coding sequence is TGTGCCAGCTCGGGGACTAGCGGGAGCTCGAAAAACATTCAGTACTTC.

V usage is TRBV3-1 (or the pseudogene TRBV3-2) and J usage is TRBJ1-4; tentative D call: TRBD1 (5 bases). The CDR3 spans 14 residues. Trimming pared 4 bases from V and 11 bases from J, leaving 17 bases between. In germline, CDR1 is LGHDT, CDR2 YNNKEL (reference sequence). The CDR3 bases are TGTGCCAGCAGCCCGCCGACAGTAATGAGGAAACTGTTTTTT. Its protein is CASSPPTVMRKLFF.

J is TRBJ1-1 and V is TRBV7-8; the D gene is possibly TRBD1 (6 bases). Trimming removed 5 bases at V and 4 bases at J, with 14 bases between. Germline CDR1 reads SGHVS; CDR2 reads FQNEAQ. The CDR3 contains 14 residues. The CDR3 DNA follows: TGTGCCAGCAGCCGCCTAGGGGGGCCCACTGAAGCTTTCTTT. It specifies CASSRLGGPTEAFF.

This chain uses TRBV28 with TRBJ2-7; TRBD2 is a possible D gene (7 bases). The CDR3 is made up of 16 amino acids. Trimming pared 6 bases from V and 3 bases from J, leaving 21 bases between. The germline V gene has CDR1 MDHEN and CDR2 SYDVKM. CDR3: CASSVGGGPPFYEQYV. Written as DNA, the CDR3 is TGTGCCAGCAGCGTAGGGGGGGGCCCACCCTTCTACGAGCAGTACGTC.

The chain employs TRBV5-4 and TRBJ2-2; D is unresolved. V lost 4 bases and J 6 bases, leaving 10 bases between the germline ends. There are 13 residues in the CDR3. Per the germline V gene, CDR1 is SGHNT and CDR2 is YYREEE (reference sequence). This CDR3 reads CASSQTWAGELFF. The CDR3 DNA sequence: TGTGCCAGCAGCCAGACTTGGGCCGGGGAGCTGTTTTTT.

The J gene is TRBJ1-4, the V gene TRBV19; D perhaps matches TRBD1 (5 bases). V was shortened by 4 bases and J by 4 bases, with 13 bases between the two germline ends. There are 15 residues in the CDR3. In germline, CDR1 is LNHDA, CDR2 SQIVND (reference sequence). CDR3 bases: TGTGCCAGTAGTAGAGGGGACTATTATAATGAAAAACTGTTTTTT. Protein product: CASSRGDYYNEKLFF.

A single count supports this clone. In DNA form, the CDR3 reads TGTGCCAGCAGTTTTTTAGGGGCAGGGGTGCGCACTGAAGCTTTCTTT. Translated, it gives CASSFLGAGVRTEAFF. V gene TRBV28 combines with J gene TRBJ1-1; tentative D call: TRBD1 (6 bases). Germline assignment: CDR1 MDHEN and CDR2 SYDVKM. This CDR3 spans 16 amino acids. V gave up 3 bases and J gave up 4 bases, with 18 bases separating them.

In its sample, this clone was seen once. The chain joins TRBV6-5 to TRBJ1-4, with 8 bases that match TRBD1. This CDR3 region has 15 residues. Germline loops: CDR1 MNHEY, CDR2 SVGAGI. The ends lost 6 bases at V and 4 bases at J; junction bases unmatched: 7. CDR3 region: CASRPGTGHNEKLFF. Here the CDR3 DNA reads TGTGCCAGCAGGCCCGGGACAGGCCATAATGAAAAACTGTTTTTT.

The CDR3: CASSLWGGRVVNEQFF. CDR3 bases: TGTGCCAGCAGCTTGTGGGGCGGGAGAGTTGTCAATGAGCAGTTCTTC. The chain carries TRBV5-4 and TRBJ2-1; 7 bases match TRBD2. V gave up 1 base and J gave up 6 bases; unmatched junction bases: 10. This CDR3 has 16 amino acids. Germline V CDR1 and CDR2: SGHNT, YYREEE (reference sequence).

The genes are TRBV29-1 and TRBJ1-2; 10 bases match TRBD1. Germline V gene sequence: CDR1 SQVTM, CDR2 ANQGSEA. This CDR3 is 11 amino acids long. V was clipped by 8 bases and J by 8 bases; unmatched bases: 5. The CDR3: CSFGQGVGYTF. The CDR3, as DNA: TGCAGCTTTGGACAGGGGGTGGGCTACACCTTC.

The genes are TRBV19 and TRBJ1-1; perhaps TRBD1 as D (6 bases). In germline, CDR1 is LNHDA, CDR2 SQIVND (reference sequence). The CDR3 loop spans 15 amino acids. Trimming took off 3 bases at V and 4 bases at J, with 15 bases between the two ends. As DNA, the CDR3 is TGTGCCAGTAGTATGGGGACAAGATCCAGCACTGAAGCTTTCTTT. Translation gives CASSMGTRSSTEAFF.

The CDR3 coding sequence is TGCAGCGTTGAATTGAAGGGACTATCGGCAGATACGCAGTATTTT. Protein: CSVELKGLSADTQYF. V usage is TRBV29-1 and J usage is TRBJ2-3; 7 nucleotides align to TRBD2. Germline loops: CDR1 SQVTM, CDR2 ANQGSEA. The V and J ends lost 2 bases and 4 bases, in that order; junction bases with no gene match: 9. CDR3 size: 15 residues.

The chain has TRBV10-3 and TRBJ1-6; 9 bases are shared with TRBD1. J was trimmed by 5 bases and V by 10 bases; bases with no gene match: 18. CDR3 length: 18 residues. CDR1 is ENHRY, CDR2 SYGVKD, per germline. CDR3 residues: CASRPGQGTSINNSPLHF. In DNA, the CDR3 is TGTGCCAGCCGGCCGGGACAGGGAACGTCGATTAATAATTCACCCCTCCACTTT.

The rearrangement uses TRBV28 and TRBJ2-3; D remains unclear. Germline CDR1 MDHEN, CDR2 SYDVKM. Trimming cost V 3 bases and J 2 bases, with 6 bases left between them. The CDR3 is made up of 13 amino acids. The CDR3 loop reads CASSFGDTDTQYF. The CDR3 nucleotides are TGTGCCAGCAGTTTTGGCGACACAGATACGCAGTATTTT.